These 21 T cell receptor beta chains originate from one sample sequenced in a study of post-analysis software for immune sequencing data. Points from the study as a whole: TRBV5-6, TRBV5-1 and TRBV20-1 belonged to a set of roughly 5 TRBV segments that were more frequent in patients than controls.

Their cognate antigens are unknown. TCR beta cDNA libraries included unique molecular identifiers. TCRdb recomputed calls from the PCR reads with MiXCR, one row per CDR3 protein. The sample consists of about 760,000 distinct CDR3 sequences, 30% of them appearing once. Sequenced input: blood. These TCRs come from a girl aged 5 to 17 with multiple sclerosis.

The chain is built from TRBV20-1 and TRBJ1-2, with 7 positions matching TRBD1. With V trimmed by 7 bases and J by 4 bases, 12 bases remained unmatched. The CDR3 has 14 amino acids. CDR1 and CDR2 (germline): DFQATT, SNEGSKA (reference sequence). The DNA of the CDR3 is TGCAGTGTCGAAGTCACAGGGGTCCTCTATGGCTACACCTTC. Its translation is CSVEVTGVLYGYTF.

The genes are TRBV29-1 and TRBJ2-1; TRBD2 aligns across 10 bases. V was pared by 2 bases and J by 4 bases, with 8 bases of the junction left unmatched. CDR1 is SQVTM and CDR2 is ANQGSEA in the germline V gene. The CDR3 spans 16 residues. The CDR3 sequence is CSVEPTSSGGYNEQFF. CDR3 in DNA: TGCAGCGTTGAACCCACCTCTAGCGGGGGTTACAATGAGCAGTTCTTC.

This clonotype was seen only once. The chain uses TRBV14 and TRBJ2-1; maybe TRBD2 (5 bases). The CDR3 loop spans 15 amino acids. Trimming took off 0 bases at V and 8 bases at J, with 14 bases between the two ends. Germline assignment: CDR1 SGHDN and CDR2 FVKESK. This CDR3 is CASSQDCGSGYEQFF. In DNA form, the CDR3 reads TGTGCCAGCAGCCAAGATTGTGGGAGTGGGTATGAGCAGTTCTTC. The full variable domain, rest sourced from reference TRBV14 and TRBJ2-1, is EAGVTQFPSHSVIEKGQTVTLRCDPISGHDNLYWYRRVMGKEIKFLLHFVKESKQDESGMPNNRFLAERTGGTYSTLKVQPAELEDSGVYFCASSQDCGSGYEQFFGPGTRLTVL.

The chain couples TRBV24-1 to TRBJ1-5, with D tentatively TRBD1 (5 bases). With 2 bases removed from V and 7 bases from J, the gap between germline ends came to 14 bases. The CDR3 contains 15 residues. Germline CDR1 and CDR2: KGHDR and SFDVKD. CDR3 amino acids: CATSDSNPRDQPQHF. For the CDR3, the DNA is TGTGCCACCAGTGATTCCAATCCCAGGGACCAGCCCCAGCATTTT.

V and J are TRBV2 and TRBJ2-4, with a possible D match to TRBD1 (6 bases). The DNA end is a closer match to TRBJ2-7, so the J assignment may be wrong. The CDR3 has 15 amino acids. Germline lookup yields CDR1 SNHLY and CDR2 FYNNEI. The CDR3 protein is CASSETGTRSYEQYF. CDR3 nucleotide sequence: TGTGCCAGCAGTGAAACGGGGACAAGATCCTACGAGCAGTACTTC.

This chain uses TRBV10-3 with TRBJ2-1, with 8 bases identical to TRBD2. CDR3 length: 15 amino acids. Looked up from germline, CDR1 is ENHRY and CDR2 is SYGVKD. V shed 2 bases and J 6 bases; nucleotides not matched to a gene: 6. DNA for the CDR3: TGTGCCATCAGTGAGGACTGGCTAGCGGGCAATGAGCAGTTCTTC. This encodes CAISEDWLAGNEQFF.

This clonotype has more than one count but fewer than ten. This rearrangement joins TRBV5-1 to TRBJ2-5, with TRBD2 matching 9 bases. V dropped 1 base and J dropped 5; count of bases not matched to a gene: 9. The CDR3 is 16 residues long. The germline V gene encodes CDR1 SGHRS and CDR2 YFSETQ. The CDR3, as DNA: TGCGCCAGCAGCTTGTTGGGCGGGGGGGCCGCGGAGACCCAGTACTTC. Translating it yields CASSLLGGGAAETQYF.

This clonotype was seen only a few times. The rearrangement joins TRBV20-1 to TRBJ2-3; D unclear. Germline CDR1 is DFQATT and CDR2 is SNEGSKA (reference sequence). Trimming left V 6 bases short and J 2 bases short, with 21 bases between. The CDR3 totals 16 residues. As DNA, the CDR3 is TGCAGTGCGGCGGCCCAACTACTAAGAAACACAGATACGCAGTATTTT. This encodes CSAAAQLLRNTDTQYF.

The chain joins TRBV7-2 to TRBJ2-5, with D hard to call. The CDR3 spans 16 residues. Per germline, CDR1 SGHTA and CDR2 FQGNSA. V gave up 4 bases and J gave up 6 bases, with 21 bases separating them. Written as DNA, the CDR3 is TGTGCCAGCAGCTCTCGATCCCTCGGCGGCGACAAGACCCAGTACTTC. This translates into CASSSRSLGGDKTQYF. The full variable domain, its missing parts supplied by reference TRBV7-2 and TRBJ2-5, is GAGVSQSPSNKVTEKGKDVELRCDPISGHTALYWYRQSLGQGLEFLIYFQGNSAPDKSGLPSDRFSAERTGGSVSTLTIQRTQQEDSAVYLCASSSRSLGGDKTQYFGPGTRLLVL.

This clonotype turned up a few times. The chain has TRBV28 and TRBJ2-1; tentatively, D is TRBD1 or TRBD2 (5 bases each). The CDR3 runs to 14 residues. CDR1 is MDHEN and CDR2 is SYDVKM in the germline V gene. With 8 bases removed from V and 1 base from J, the gap between germline ends came to 12 bases. CDR3 region: CASGMWGSYNEQFF. DNA for the CDR3: TGTGCCAGCGGGATGTGGGGGTCCTACAATGAGCAGTTCTTC.

The rearrangement links TRBV6-5 to TRBJ2-7, with 12 bases that match TRBD2. This CDR3 contains 14 residues. V lost 7 bases and J lost 7; bases outside the gene matches: 8. Germline loops: CDR1 MNHEY, CDR2 SVGAGI. DNA for the CDR3: TGTGCCAGCACCAGACTAGCGGGAGATCAGGAGCAGTACTTC. It is translated as CASTRLAGDQEQYF.

This clonotype was seen more than once but under ten times. This chain joins TRBV7-8 and TRBJ2-1; D gene ambiguous. Germline CDR1 reads SGHVS; CDR2 reads FQNEAQ. CDR3 length equals 14 residues. V lost 5 bases, J lost 3 bases, and 11 bases lay in between. This CDR3 reads CASSPVAVYNEQFF. The CDR3 DNA reads as TGTGCCAGCAGCCCCGTGGCGGTCTACAATGAGCAGTTCTTC.

This clonotype was recorded many times. V gene TRBV20-1 combines with J gene TRBJ2-7; D call uncertain. Germline assignment: CDR1 DFQATT and CDR2 SNEGSKA (reference sequence). This CDR3 has 12 residues. The germline V and J ends were trimmed by 3 bases and 6 bases, with 12 bases remaining between them. The CDR3 DNA sequence: TGCAGTGCTAGTCGCTCGTCCCTCGAGCAGTACTTC. Protein: CSASRSSLEQYF.

This clonotype was recorded many times. The V gene is TRBV6-5, the J gene TRBJ2-3; 9 positions agree with TRBD2. There are 16 residues in the CDR3. The J segment lost 5 bases and the V segment lost 0 bases, leaving 6 bases of the junction unmatched. Germline V gives CDR1 MNHEY, CDR2 SVGAGI. In nucleotides, the CDR3 is TGTGCCAGCAGTTACTCGGCGGGAGGGCCAAAAGATACGCAGTATTTT. This gives the protein CASSYSAGGPKDTQYF.

Only a few counts were recorded for this clonotype. This chain joins TRBV7-9 and TRBJ1-5, with a weak D call TRBD1 (6 bases). The germline V gene encodes CDR1 SEHNR and CDR2 FQNEAQ (reference sequence). The V and J ends lost 1 base and 5 bases respectively, with 21 bases between them. CDR3 length: 18 residues. Here the CDR3 reads CASSLVGRGLVRDQPQHF. Here the CDR3 DNA reads TGTGCCAGCAGCTTAGTTGGCAGGGGATTAGTGCGGGATCAGCCCCAGCATTTT.

There are many counts of this clonotype. This chain joins TRBV6-1 and TRBJ2-5; no clear D gene. CDR1 MNHNS and CDR2 SASEGT come from the germline V gene. V dropped 1 base and J dropped 4 bases, with 10 bases sitting between them. The CDR3 contains 14 residues. This chain's CDR3 is CASSEGVAGETQYF. The CDR3 DNA reads as TGTGCCAGCAGTGAAGGGGTAGCTGGAGAGACCCAGTACTTC.

V gene TRBV2 combines with J gene TRBJ1-5, with 9 positions matching TRBD1. This CDR3 region has 15 residues. The V gene end was trimmed by 7 bases and the J gene end by 0 bases; junction bases not matched to a gene: 4. The V gene's germline CDR1 is SNHLY and CDR2 FYNNEI. DNA for the CDR3: TGTGCCAGCACCCTGACAGGGGGTAGCAATCAGCCCCAGCATTTT. The encoded protein is CASTLTGGSNQPQHF.

V gene TRBV5-1 combines with J gene TRBJ2-3; D may be TRBD1 (5 bases). V was cut by 4 bases and J by 3 bases, with 18 bases left in between. The CDR3 contains 16 residues. Per germline, CDR1 SGHRS and CDR2 YFSETQ. CDR3 amino acids: CASSPGAWSVTDTQYF. In nucleotides, the CDR3 is TGCGCCAGCAGCCCTGGGGCCTGGTCTGTGACAGATACGCAGTATTTT.

Notes on this clonotype: In this CDR3 the conserved last residue, phenylalanine or tryptophan, is missing, so a read error is likely. The rearrangement links TRBV12-3 or TRBV12-4 to TRBJ2-1; 9 nucleotides agree with TRBD2. This CDR3 is 14 amino acids long. After removal of 6 bases from V and 8 bases from J, the junction contained 8 bases not matched to a gene. For the CDR3, the DNA is TGTGCCAGCAGGTTTAGCGGGAGAACCCATGAGCAGTTCTCC. Residues: CASRFSGRTHEQFS.

This clonotype was detected only a few times. One end of the junction fails to match germline, which may point to a read error. This chain joins TRBV7-2 and TRBJ2-7; possible D gene TRBD1, 6 bases. The CDR3 has 15 residues. The germline V gene has CDR1 SGHTA and CDR2 FQGNSA. The DNA of the CDR3 is TGTGTCAGCAGCCAAGAGACAGGAATGGGGTACGAGCAGTACTTC. This translates into CVSSQETGMGYEQYF.

V usage is TRBV28 and J usage is TRBJ2-3, with D unresolved. Germline CDR1 reads MDHEN; CDR2 reads SYDVKM. The CDR3 runs to 13 residues. V was pared by 11 bases and J by 1 base, with 13 bases between. The CDR3: CAARQVGTDTQYF. CDR3 DNA: TGTGCCGCGAGGCAGGTCGGCACAGATACGCAGTATTTT.